Sequencing of this TCR beta chain was carried out in a study of OX40 agonist ivuxolimab in advanced cancers. Turning to the study itself: In three patients, partial responses were observed, one with hepatocellular carcinoma and two with cutaneous melanoma.

Collection of blood occurred at baseline, at cycle 4 day 1, and at cycle 7 day 1. Clones were sequenced by immunoSEQ multiplex PCR, and TCRdb holds only the in-frame ones, with some missing. This sample has about 45,000 clones, with roughly 80% found just once. With respect to this clone: Antigen specificity is unknown.

Study results and limitations: No determination was made of the antigen specificity of the expanded peripheral T cells. CD8+ T cells averaged more expanded clones than CD4+.

The CDR3 is made up of 13 amino acids. With V trimmed by 8 bases and J by 8 bases, 3 bases remained unmatched. From germline, CDR1 is SGHDN and CDR2 FVKESK. The material was CD4+ or CD8+ T cells sorted from blood, obtained in a trial of the OX40 agonist ivuxolimab. The clonotype originates from an adult with an advanced solid tumor such as melanoma, head and neck, liver or kidney cancer. The chain is built from TRBV14 and TRBJ2-1; 13 bases agree with TRBD2. CDR3 sequence reads: CASGLAGAHEQFF. In DNA form, the CDR3 reads TGTGCCAGCGGACTAGCGGGAGCCCATGAGCAGTTCTTC.